The 21 T cell receptor beta chains in this list originate from one sample, sequenced in a study of post-analysis software for immune sequencing data. Study results and caveats: Among five TRBV segments more frequent in patients than controls were TRBV5-6, TRBV5-1 and TRBV20-1.

Sequencing libraries made from TCR beta cDNA carried unique molecular identifiers. TCRdb reprocessed the PCR reads with MiXCR, giving one entry per CDR3 protein. This table holds 450,000 to 650,000 distinct CDR3 sequences, 44% found once. These receptors are not linked to any known antigen. Sequencing input: blood. These TCRs come from a girl under 18 with multiple sclerosis.

This clonotype was observed a handful of times. This sequence joins TRBV25-1 and TRBJ1-4; the D gene is possibly TRBD1 (6 bases). Germline CDR1 is MGHDK and CDR2 is SYGVNS. V was shortened by 4 bases and J by 8 bases, with 14 bases between the two germline ends. CDR3 length: 14 residues. In DNA form, the CDR3 reads TGTGCCAGCAGTGGAGGGGGTTGGTCGGAAAAACTGTTTTTT. It encodes CASSGGGWSEKLFF.

The chain is built from TRBV2 and TRBJ2-1; either TRBD1 or TRBD2 may supply D (5 bases each). V gave up 2 bases and J gave up 2 bases, with 13 bases separating them. The CDR3 is 16 residues long. Germline assignment: CDR1 SNHLY and CDR2 FYNNEI. The CDR3 loop is CASSEYTGTPYNEQFF. The CDR3, as DNA: TGTGCCAGCAGTGAATACACGGGGACGCCCTACAATGAGCAGTTCTTC.

The chain carries TRBV7-3 and TRBJ2-1; 12 nucleotides match TRBD2. Germline V gene lookup returns CDR1 SGHTA and CDR2 FQGTGA. The CDR3 loop spans 16 amino acids. The junction had 2 bases not matched to a gene; V was cut back by 3 bases and J by 2 bases. The CDR3 coding sequence is TGTGCCAGCAGCTTGCTAGCGGGGGGGACCTACAATGAGCAGTTCTTC. Amino acids: CASSLLAGGTYNEQFF.

This chain connects TRBV11-3 to TRBJ2-3; D remains unclear. Germline-derived CDR1 and CDR2 are SGHNT and YENEEA. Trimming removed 5 bases at V and 3 bases at J, with 9 bases between. CDR3 length equals 13 residues. The CDR3, as DNA: TGTGCCAGCAGCGGCGGAGTAACAGATACGCAGTATTTT. It translates to CASSGGVTDTQYF.

The CDR3 loop reads CASSLYRGGDTF. CDR3 DNA: TGTGCCAGCAGTTTATATCGGGGAGGGGACACCTTC. The V call is TRBV12-3 or TRBV12-4, the J call TRBJ1-2; D is possibly TRBD1 (5 bases). CDR3 length equals 12 residues. Deletions cut 2 bases from V and 12 bases from J, with 13 bases between.

The chain has TRBV6-5 and TRBJ1-2; D gene ambiguous. Per the germline V gene, CDR1 is MNHEY and CDR2 is SVGAGI. Trimming shortened V by 5 bases and J by 4 bases, and 20 bases separated the two germline ends. This CDR3 is 16 amino acids long. The CDR3 is CASSNATTLTAYGYTF. DNA for the CDR3: TGTGCCAGCAGTAATGCAACGACGCTCACCGCCTATGGCTACACCTTC.

Turning to this clonotype: Mismatch with germline at one junction end may stem from a read error. CDR3 coding DNA: TGCAGCGCACGGGACAGCCAAGAGGCCCAGTACTTC. Residues: CSARDSQEAQYF. The rearrangement joins TRBV29-1 to TRBJ2-5; TRBD1 agrees at 7 bases. The CDR3 covers 12 residues. Per germline, CDR1 SQVTM and CDR2 ANQGSEA. Together with reference TRBV29-1 and TRBJ2-5, the CDR3 gives the full variable domain: SAVISQKPSRDICQRGTSLTIQCQVDSQVTMMFWYRQQPGQSLTLIATANQGSEATYESGFVIDKFPISRPNLTFSTLTVSNMSPEDSSIYLCSARDSQEAQYFGPGTRLLVL.

The chain recombines TRBV7-3 with TRBJ2-7; a weak D match, TRBD2 (7 bases). The CDR3 spans 15 residues. Germline values: CDR1 SGHTA, CDR2 FQGTGA. V gave up 6 bases and J gave up 0 bases, with 15 bases separating them. CDR3 residues: CASRGGAGLSYEQYF. The DNA of the CDR3 is TGTGCCAGCAGAGGGGGAGCGGGGCTCTCCTACGAGCAGTACTTC.

This clonotype has only one observation. This chain connects TRBV10-3 to TRBJ2-2; 7 bases map to TRBD2. V dropped 6 bases and J dropped 4; count of bases not matched to a gene: 2. This CDR3 spans 13 amino acids. Germline V CDR1 and CDR2: ENHRY, SYGVKD. The CDR3: CAIRGEGTGELFF. CDR3 coding DNA: TGTGCCATCAGAGGGGAGGGCACCGGGGAGCTGTTTTTT.

This clonotype showed up just a few times. V usage is TRBV2 and J usage is TRBJ2-3, with 7 bases identical to TRBD2. Per the germline V gene, CDR1 is SNHLY and CDR2 is FYNNEI. With 6 bases clipped from V and 0 bases from J, the junction kept 6 bases outside the gene matches. This CDR3 has 15 residues. The CDR3 nucleotides read TGTGCCAGCAGCCGGGACTACCCTAGCACAGATACGCAGTATTTT. Translated: CASSRDYPSTDTQYF. Based on the CDR3 plus reference TRBV2 and TRBJ2-3, the full variable domain is EPEVTQTPSHQVTQMGQEVILRCVPISNHLYFYWYRQILGQKVEFLVSFYNNEISEKSEIFDDQFSVERPDGSNFTLKIRSTKLEDSAMYFCASSRDYPSTDTQYFGPGTRLTVL.

This clonotype was seen a few times. The chain carries TRBV4-1 and TRBJ2-7; TRBD1 agrees at 7 bases. This CDR3 spans 13 amino acids. CDR1 is MGHRA, CDR2 YSYEKL, per germline. The ends lost 2 bases at V and 5 bases at J; junction bases unmatched: 3. CDR3 in amino acids: CASSQTGDHEQYF. The CDR3 region has the DNA TGCGCCAGCAGCCAAACAGGGGACCACGAGCAGTACTTC.

This clonotype was detected a few times. The chain has TRBV5-1 and TRBJ2-1; 8 bases agree with TRBD1. This CDR3 is 13 amino acids long. Germline V gene data show CDR1 as SGHRS and CDR2 as YFSETQ. V trimming: 5 bases; J trimming: 4 bases; junction bases outside the gene matches: 2. The CDR3 loop reads CASRQGEYNEQFF. CDR3 sequence (DNA): TGCGCCAGCAGACAGGGGGAATACAATGAGCAGTTCTTC.

Remarks on this clonotype: This is likely a read error, given that the CDR3 carries no conserved phenylalanine or tryptophan at its end. The chain recombines TRBV12-3 or TRBV12-4 with TRBJ2-5; D unclear. This CDR3 region has 15 residues. V was clipped by 6 bases and J by 2 bases, with 16 bases between them. CDR3 region: CASSPRTSGQETQYV. CDR3 bases: TGTGCCAGCAGCCCTCGGACCTCTGGGCAAGAGACCCAGTACGTC.

The chain has TRBV5-1 and TRBJ2-3; weak D call: TRBD2 (6 bases). The germline V gene has CDR1 SGHRS and CDR2 YFSETQ. This CDR3 region has 16 residues. The ends were cut back, 0 bases at V and 2 bases at J, with 13 bases in the middle. The CDR3 DNA reads as TGCGCCAGCAGCTTGGCCTCCGGGGGAGCCACAGATACGCAGTATTTT. Its protein is CASSLASGGATDTQYF.

As for this clonotype: The junction departs from germline at one end; a sequencing error may be responsible. The chain combines TRBV29-1 with TRBJ1-2; 10 nucleotides match TRBD1. Looked up from germline, CDR1 is SQVTM and CDR2 is ANQGSEA. The CDR3 is made up of 16 amino acids. This chain's CDR3 is CSVKDGWDRGAYGYTF. The CDR3 bases are TGCAGCGTTAAAGATGGGTGGGACAGGGGAGCCTATGGCTACACCTTC. The variable domain in full, with the rest retrieved from reference TRBV29-1 and TRBJ1-2, is SAVISQKPSRDICQRGTSLTIQCQVDSQVTMMFWYRQQPGQSLTLIATANQGSEATYESGFVIDKFPISRPNLTFSTLTVSNMSPEDSSIYLCSVKDGWDRGAYGYTFGSGTRLTVV.

This clonotype showed up just once. The CDR3 here is CASSPGPIHEQYF. In nucleotides, the CDR3 is TGTGCCAGCAGTCCGGGCCCAATCCACGAGCAGTACTTC. The chain combines TRBV12-3 or TRBV12-4 with TRBJ2-7; D remains unclear. The CDR3 extends over 13 amino acids. Trimming took off 5 bases at V and 5 bases at J, with 13 bases between the two ends.

This clonotype has just a few counts. The rearrangement uses TRBV5-1 and TRBJ2-7; the match to TRBD1 covers 11 bases. The V and J ends lost 4 bases and 4 bases, in that order; junction bases with no gene match: 10. Germline CDR1 reads SGHRS; CDR2 reads YFSETQ. This CDR3 spans 16 amino acids. The CDR3 DNA reads TGCGCCAGCAGCGCCCTACCGGGACAGGGGGTTTACGAGCAGTACTTC. Amino acids: CASSALPGQGVYEQYF.

This clonotype occurred many times. CDR3 amino acids: CASSHAWGDNEQYF. CDR3 sequence (DNA): TGTGCCAGCAGCCACGCCTGGGGGGACAACGAGCAGTACTTC. The V and J genes are TRBV11-1 and TRBJ2-7, with D tentatively TRBD1 or TRBD2 (6 bases each). The V end was cut by 5 bases, the J end by 5 bases, with 16 bases between. The V gene's germline CDR1 is SGHAT and CDR2 FQDESV (reference sequence). This CDR3 contains 14 residues.

This chain's CDR3 is CASSFPPGAGGTEAFF. The DNA for the CDR3 is TGTGCCAGCAGTTTCCCCCCCGGGGCGGGGGGCACTGAAGCTTTCTTT. The chain uses TRBV27 and TRBJ1-1; perhaps TRBD1 as D (5 bases). Germline V CDR1 and CDR2: MNHEY, SMNVEV (reference sequence). This CDR3 contains 16 residues. V was clipped by 3 bases and J by 4 bases, with 18 bases between them.

The J gene is TRBJ2-5, the V gene TRBV5-1, with D maybe TRBD2 (7 bases). The CDR3 extends over 14 amino acids. V lost 3 bases to trimming and J lost 3 bases, with 12 bases between them. The germline CDR1 and CDR2 sequences are SGHRS and YFSETQ. CDR3 nucleotide sequence: TGCGCCAGCAGCTCAGGGGCGGGAGAAGAGACCCAGTACTTC. Translated, it gives CASSSGAGEETQYF.

The chain links TRBV6-1 to TRBJ2-4, with D hard to call. CDR1 is MNHNS and CDR2 is SASEGT in the germline V gene. V was pared by 3 bases and J by 0 bases, with 15 bases between. The CDR3 has 17 residues. The CDR3 region is CASSEKKIWGAKNIQYF. The CDR3 bases are TGTGCCAGCAGTGAGAAAAAGATATGGGGAGCCAAAAACATTCAGTACTTC.